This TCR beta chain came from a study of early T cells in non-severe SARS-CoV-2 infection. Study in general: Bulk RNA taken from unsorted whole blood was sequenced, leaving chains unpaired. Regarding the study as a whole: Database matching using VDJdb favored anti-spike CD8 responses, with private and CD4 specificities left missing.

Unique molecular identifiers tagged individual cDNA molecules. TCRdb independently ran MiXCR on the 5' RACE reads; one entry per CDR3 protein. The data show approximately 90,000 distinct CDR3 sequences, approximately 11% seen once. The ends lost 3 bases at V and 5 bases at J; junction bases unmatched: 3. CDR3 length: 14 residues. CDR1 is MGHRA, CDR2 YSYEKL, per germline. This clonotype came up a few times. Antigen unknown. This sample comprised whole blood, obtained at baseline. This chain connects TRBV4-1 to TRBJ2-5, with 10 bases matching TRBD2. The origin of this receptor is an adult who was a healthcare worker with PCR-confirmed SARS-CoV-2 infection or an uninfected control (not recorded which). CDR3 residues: CASSQASGSETQYF. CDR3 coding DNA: TGCGCCAGCAGCCAGGCTAGCGGGAGCGAGACCCAGTACTTC.